The 21 T cell receptor beta chains reported below all come from one sample, sequenced in a study of early T cells in non-severe SARS-CoV-2 infection. TCRdb analysed the 5' RACE reads with MiXCR anew, one entry per CDR3 protein. The table shows some 20,000 distinct CDR3 sequences, with around 5.1% occurring only once. Source material: whole blood. Source of these receptors: an adult who was a healthcare worker with PCR-confirmed SARS-CoV-2 infection or an uninfected control (not recorded which).

Ten or more counts support this clonotype. The chain employs TRBV4-3 and TRBJ2-1; D gene unclear. V was shortened by 9 bases and J by 8 bases, with 2 bases between the two germline ends. The CDR3 loop spans 8 amino acids. The germline V gene has CDR1 LGHNA and CDR2 YSLEER. CDR3 loop: CARHEQFF. Here the CDR3 DNA reads TGCGCCAGACATGAGCAGTTCTTC.

This clonotype was counted a few times. The V call is TRBV6-6, the J call TRBJ1-1; 9 bases agree with TRBD1. The trim removed 9 bases at V and 0 bases at J, leaving 2 bases unmatched. The CDR3 contains 13 residues. The V gene's germline CDR1 is MNHNY and CDR2 SVGAGI (reference sequence). CDR3 loop: CASGTGMNTEAFF. In nucleotides, the CDR3 is TGTGCCAGTGGGACAGGGATGAACACTGAAGCTTTCTTT.

This clonotype was seen many times. The chain carries TRBV7-9 and TRBJ2-5; 7 bases agree with TRBD1. The CDR3 sequence is 17 residues long. Germline V gene lookup returns CDR1 SEHNR and CDR2 FQNEAQ (reference sequence). V was pared by 5 bases and J by 1 base, with 13 bases of the junction left unmatched. This chain's CDR3 is CASSPRQGMVVQETQYF. The CDR3 bases are TGTGCCAGCAGCCCACGACAGGGTATGGTGGTCCAAGAGACCCAGTACTTC.

This clonotype showed up just a few times. The rearrangement links TRBV12-3 or TRBV12-4 to TRBJ1-5; D ambiguous. The CDR3 is made up of 12 amino acids. V was trimmed by 5 bases and J by 9 bases, leaving 11 bases between them. DNA for the CDR3: TGTGCCAGCAGTCTTCTCGGGAGGCCCCAGCATTTT. Translating gives CASSLLGRPQHF.

This clonotype was picked up many times. The rearrangement links TRBV9 to TRBJ2-2, with 10 bases that match TRBD1. The CDR3 runs to 22 residues. The germline V gene has CDR1 SGDLS and CDR2 YYNGEE. The V gene end was trimmed by 4 bases and the J gene end by 5 bases; junction bases not matched to a gene: 26. The CDR3 is CASSLQPYSGTGATTSTGELFF. In DNA, the CDR3 is TGTGCCAGCAGCCTCCAGCCCTACAGCGGGACAGGGGCGACAACGAGTACCGGGGAGCTGTTTTTT. Combining the CDR3 with reference TRBV9 and TRBJ2-2 gives the whole variable domain DSGVTQTPKHLITATGQRVTLRCSPRSGDLSVYWYQQSLDQGLQFLIQYYNGEERAKGNILERFSAQQFPDLHSELNLSSLELGDSALYFCASSLQPYSGTGATTSTGELFFGEGSRLTVL.

This chain links TRBV7-9 with TRBJ1-4; maybe TRBD1 (6 bases). The germline V and J ends were trimmed by 7 bases and 0 bases, with 15 bases remaining between them. Per the germline V gene, CDR1 is SEHNR and CDR2 is FQNEAQ (reference sequence). The CDR3 loop spans 16 amino acids. As DNA, the CDR3 is TGTGCCAGCACCCCTGGGGGGGCGGCAACTAATGAAAAACTGTTTTTT. Its translation: CASTPGGAATNEKLFF.

The chain combines TRBV10-3 with TRBJ2-3; D may correspond to TRBD1 or TRBD2 (5 bases each). Between the trimmed V and J ends, which lost 3 bases and 4 bases, there was a span of 14 bases. Germline V gives CDR1 ENHRY, CDR2 SYGVKD. The CDR3 spans 15 residues. The CDR3 here is CAISEYREGSDTQYF. The CDR3 bases are TGTGCCATCAGTGAATACAGAGAGGGGTCAGATACGCAGTATTTT.

This clonotype was detected ten times or more. V usage is TRBV7-9 and J usage is TRBJ1-1; a weak D match, TRBD1 (5 bases). CDR1 is SEHNR, CDR2 FQNEAQ, per germline (reference sequence). The CDR3 extends over 14 amino acids. V was cut by 5 bases and J by 5 bases, with 15 bases left in between. CDR3 sequence: CASSPRWGRTEAFF. CDR3 coding DNA: TGTGCCAGCAGCCCCCGATGGGGCAGAACTGAAGCTTTCTTT.

In its sample, this clonotype ranks as medium-sized (0.01 to 0.1%). The V and J genes are TRBV19 and TRBJ2-7, with a possible D match to TRBD2 (6 bases). The CDR3 has 13 amino acids. V was clipped by 5 bases and J by 2 bases, with 10 bases between them. The germline V gene has CDR1 LNHDA and CDR2 SQIVND (reference sequence). CDR3 DNA: TGTGCCAGTAGTCCGGGAGTGACCTACGAGCAGTACGTC. Protein product: CASSPGVTYEQYV.

This clonotype is medium-sized. V gene TRBV20-1 combines with J gene TRBJ1-1, with D hard to call. From germline, CDR1 is DFQATT and CDR2 SNEGSKA (reference sequence). Trimming took 8 bases from V and 1 from J, leaving 11 bases between them. The CDR3 runs 12 residues. CDR3 in DNA: TGCAGTCCCTCGGACGGGAACACTGAAGCTTTCTTT. Encoded protein: CSPSDGNTEAFF.

This clonotype came up many times. The V gene is TRBV12-3 or TRBV12-4, the J gene TRBJ1-1; possibly TRBD1 for D (5 bases). The V end lost 5 bases, the J end lost 1 base, and 14 bases lay between the germline ends. The CDR3 sequence is 15 residues long. CDR3 sequence reads: CASSPRTISNTEAFF. CDR3 coding DNA: TGTGCCAGCAGTCCGAGGACAATCTCGAACACTGAAGCTTTCTTT.

This clonotype has more than one count but fewer than ten. The chain links TRBV10-1 to TRBJ1-2; TRBD1 matches 7 bases. V dropped 6 bases and J dropped 4; count of bases not matched to a gene: 8. The CDR3 loop spans 14 amino acids. Looked up from germline, CDR1 is WNHNN and CDR2 is SYGVQD (reference sequence). The CDR3, as DNA: TGCGCCAGCAGGGAACAGGGGTCGGCCTATGGCTACACCTTC. Translated, it gives CASREQGSAYGYTF.

By sample fraction, this clonotype is medium-sized. The chain couples TRBV15 to TRBJ1-6; 8 bases fit TRBD1. Germline CDR1 and CDR2: LNHNV and YYDKDF (reference sequence). With V trimmed by 1 base and J by 8 bases, 7 bases remained unmatched. This CDR3 spans 16 amino acids. CDR3 loop: CATSRGWGQEDSPLHF. The CDR3 region has the DNA TGTGCCACCAGCAGAGGTTGGGGACAGGAGGATTCACCCCTCCACTTT.

This clonotype has a count of ten or more. The chain carries TRBV19 and TRBJ2-5; 7 nucleotides agree with TRBD1. The J segment lost 2 bases and the V segment lost 3 bases, leaving 9 bases of the junction unmatched. Germline V gene sequence: CDR1 LNHDA, CDR2 SQIVND (reference sequence). The CDR3 runs to 16 residues. DNA of the CDR3: TGTGCCAGTAGTATTGGTGACAGGGCAAGGCAAGAGACCCAGTACTTC. Encoded protein: CASSIGDRARQETQYF.

There are a few counts of this clonotype. The J gene is TRBJ2-1, the V gene TRBV5-1, with TRBD2 identical over 14 bases. CDR3 length equals 18 residues. CDR1 is SGHRS and CDR2 is YFSETQ in the germline V gene. Trimming removed 3 bases from V and 0 bases from J; junction bases left unmatched: 5. CDR3 nucleotides: TGCGCCAGCAGCTCGGGACTAGCGGGGGACTTCTCCTACAATGAGCAGTTCTTC. It yields the protein CASSSGLAGDFSYNEQFF.

This clonotype was seen many times. This may be a read error: a much more frequent sequence differs by one nucleotide. V and J are TRBV20-1 and TRBJ2-7; 7 bases agree with TRBD2. Germline V gene sequence: CDR1 DFQATT, CDR2 SNEGSKA (reference sequence). CDR3 length: 14 residues. CDR3: CSARTGRSSCEQYF. For the CDR3, the DNA is TGCAGTGCTAGAACCGGGAGGTCCTCCTGCGAGCAGTACTTC.

This clonotype was observed at least ten times. The genes are TRBV27 and TRBJ2-3, with 8 bases fitting TRBD2. Germline V lookup: CDR1 MNHEY, CDR2 SMNVEV (reference sequence). V was clipped by 7 bases and J by 4 bases; unmatched bases: 7. The length of the CDR3 is 14 residues. The chain's CDR3 is CASNRGGLSDTQYF. The CDR3 DNA sequence: TGTGCCAGCAACCGGGGGGGGCTTTCAGATACGCAGTATTTT.

This clonotype came up a few times. A much larger clone differs from this one at a single base, so this may be a read error. The rearrangement links TRBV2 to TRBJ2-5; D may correspond to TRBD1 or TRBD2 (5 bases each). The CDR3 runs 12 residues. Germline V gene lookup returns CDR1 SNHLY and CDR2 FYNNEI. The CDR3 loop is CTSSPGPSTQYF. DNA for the CDR3: TGTACCAGCAGCCCGGGACCCTCGACCCAGTACTTC. The whole variable domain, filled in from reference TRBV2 and TRBJ2-5, reads EPEVTQTPSHQVTQMGQEVILRCVPISNHLYFYWYRQILGQKVEFLVSFYNNEISEKSEIFDDQFSVERPDGSNFTLKIRSTKLEDSAMYFCTSSPGPSTQYFGPGTRLLVL.

This clonotype was observed a handful of times. The chain joins TRBV14 to TRBJ1-1; D is unclear. Germline CDR1 is SGHDN and CDR2 is FVKESK. This CDR3 has 16 residues. The germline V and J ends were trimmed by 0 bases and 2 bases, with 13 bases remaining between them. CDR3 sequence (DNA): TGTGCCAGCAGCCAAGATCATTGGTCCAGAAACACTGAAGCTTTCTTT. Translated: CASSQDHWSRNTEAFF.

This clonotype was counted a few times. This chain uses TRBV28 with TRBJ2-1; tentative D call: TRBD2 (6 bases). The CDR3 consists of 16 residues. V lost 2 bases to trimming and J lost 5 bases, with 16 bases between them. The germline CDR1 and CDR2 sequences are MDHEN and SYDVKM. In DNA, the CDR3 is TGTGCCAGCAGTTTAGTCTGGGGACTCCAGAACAATGAGCAGTTCTTC. It specifies CASSLVWGLQNNEQFF.

The sample holds a few counts of this clonotype. This chain joins TRBV18 and TRBJ1-1; D remains ambiguous. The CDR3 contains 14 residues. V lost 1 base and J lost 1, with 7 bases in between. CDR1 and CDR2 from the germline V gene are KGHSH and LQKENI. The CDR3 loop reads CASSPQNKNTEAFF. The CDR3 DNA follows: TGTGCCAGCTCACCACAGAACAAGAACACTGAAGCTTTCTTT.